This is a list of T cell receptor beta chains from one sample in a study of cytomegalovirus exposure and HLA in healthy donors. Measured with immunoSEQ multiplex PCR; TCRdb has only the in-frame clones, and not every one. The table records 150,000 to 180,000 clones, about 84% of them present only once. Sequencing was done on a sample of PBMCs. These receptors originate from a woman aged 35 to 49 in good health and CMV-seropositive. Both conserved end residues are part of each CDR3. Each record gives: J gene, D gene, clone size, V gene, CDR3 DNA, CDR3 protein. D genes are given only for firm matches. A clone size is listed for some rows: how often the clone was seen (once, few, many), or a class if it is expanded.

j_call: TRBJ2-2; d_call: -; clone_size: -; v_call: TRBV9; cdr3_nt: TGTGCCAGCAGCCCTGTCGTCACCGGGGAGCTGTTTTTT; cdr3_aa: CASSPVVTGELFF
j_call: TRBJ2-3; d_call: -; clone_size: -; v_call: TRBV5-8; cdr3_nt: TGTGCCAGCAGCTTGGGTCGTCCTAGCACAGATACGCAGTATTTT; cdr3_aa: CASSLGRPSTDTQYF
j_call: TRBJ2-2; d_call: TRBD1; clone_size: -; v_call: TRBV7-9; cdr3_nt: TGTGCCAGCAGCCCCTTAGGGCCCACAGGGGACGGGGAGCTGTTTTTT; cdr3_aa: CASSPLGPTGDGELFF
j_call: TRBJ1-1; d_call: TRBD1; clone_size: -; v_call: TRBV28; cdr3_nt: TGTGCCAGCAGTTTCCTTGACAGGGAGAACACTGAAGCTTTCTTT; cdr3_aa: CASSFLDRENTEAFF
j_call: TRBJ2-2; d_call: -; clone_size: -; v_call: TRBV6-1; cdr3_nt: TGTGCCAGCAGTCTGACTGCGAACACCGGGGAGCTGTTTTTT; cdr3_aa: CASSLTANTGELFF
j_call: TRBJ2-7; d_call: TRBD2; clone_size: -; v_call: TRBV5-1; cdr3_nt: TGCGCCAGCAGCTCAGGAGCCGCGGGAGGTTACGAGCAGTACTTC; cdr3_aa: CASSSGAAGGYEQYF
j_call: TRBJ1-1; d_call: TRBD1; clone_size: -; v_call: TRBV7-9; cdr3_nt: TGTGCCAGCAGTTACCGGCAGGGGCAGGGGGACACTGAAGCTTTCTTT; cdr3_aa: CASSYRQGQGDTEAFF
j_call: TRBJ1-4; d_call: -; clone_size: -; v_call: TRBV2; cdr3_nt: TGTGCCAGCACCTTTGGGAGAGAAAAACTGTTTTTT; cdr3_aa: CASTFGREKLFF
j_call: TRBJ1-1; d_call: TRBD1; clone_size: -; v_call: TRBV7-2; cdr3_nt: TGTGCCAGCAGCCCTCGGACAGGGAGCGTTATATTTTTCTTT; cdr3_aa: CASSPRTGSVIFFF
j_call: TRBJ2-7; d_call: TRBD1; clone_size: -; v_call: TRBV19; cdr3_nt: TGTGCCAGTAGTACCCTCCGGACAGGGAGCTCCTACGAGCAGTACTTC; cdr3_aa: CASSTLRTGSSYEQYF
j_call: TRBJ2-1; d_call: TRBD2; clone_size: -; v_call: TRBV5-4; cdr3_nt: TGTGCCAGCAGCTTACTTGCGGGAGCAGGTGAGCAGTTCTTC; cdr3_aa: CASSLLAGAGEQFF
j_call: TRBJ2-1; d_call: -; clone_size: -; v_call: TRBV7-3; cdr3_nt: TGTGCCAGCAGCCCGAGACAGCCTGGAGCCGATGAGCAGTTCTTC; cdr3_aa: CASSPRQPGADEQFF
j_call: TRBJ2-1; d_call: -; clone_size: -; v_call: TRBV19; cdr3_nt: TGTGCCAGTAGTCCCATAGTCGCTACCCACCGCGAGAATGAGCAGTTCTTC; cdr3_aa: CASSPIVATHRENEQFF
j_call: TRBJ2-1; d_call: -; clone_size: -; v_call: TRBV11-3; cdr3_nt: TGTGCCAGCAGCTTAAGGGGAACCTACAATGAGCAGTTCTTC; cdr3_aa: CASSLRGTYNEQFF
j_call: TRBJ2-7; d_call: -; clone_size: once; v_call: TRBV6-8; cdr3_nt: TGTGCCAGCAGTTACGGGGCCCATCGGAAGCTATACGAGCAGTACTTC; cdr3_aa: CASSYGAHRKLYEQYF
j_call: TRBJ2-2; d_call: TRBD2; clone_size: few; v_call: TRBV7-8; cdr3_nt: TGTGCCAGCAGCCTGCGTCGGGGGGAGGCCGGGGAGCTGTTTTTT; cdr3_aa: CASSLRRGEAGELFF
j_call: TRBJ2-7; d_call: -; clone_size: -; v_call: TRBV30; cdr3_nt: TGTGCCTGGAGTGGAGGGGGGGGGTTCTACGAGCAGTACTTC; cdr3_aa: CAWSGGGGFYEQYF
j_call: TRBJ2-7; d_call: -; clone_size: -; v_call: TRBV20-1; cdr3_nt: TGCAGTGCTAGAGATTCTCGCGAGCAGTACTTC; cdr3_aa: CSARDSREQYF
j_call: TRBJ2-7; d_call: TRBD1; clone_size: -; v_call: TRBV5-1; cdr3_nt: TGCGCCAGCAGCTTGAGTGGACAGGGTATGGGGGAGCAGTACTTC; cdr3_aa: CASSLSGQGMGEQYF
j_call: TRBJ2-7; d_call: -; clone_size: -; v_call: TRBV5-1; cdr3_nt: TGCGCCAGCAGCTTGATCAGGGTTATCTACGAGCAGTACTTC; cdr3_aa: CASSLIRVIYEQYF
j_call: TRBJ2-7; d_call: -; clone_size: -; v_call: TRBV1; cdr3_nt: TGCACCAGCAGCCCCTGGGGACTAGCGGGAGTGAGGTACGAGCAGTACTTC; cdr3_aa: CTSSPWGLAGVRYEQYF
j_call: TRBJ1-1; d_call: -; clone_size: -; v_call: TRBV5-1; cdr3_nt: TGCGCCAGCAGCTTGGTGGGCATTTCGAACACTGAAGCTTTCTTT; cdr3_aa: CASSLVGISNTEAFF
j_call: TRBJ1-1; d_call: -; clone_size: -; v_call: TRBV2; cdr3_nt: TGTGCCAGCAGTGAGGAGTGGAACACTGAAGCTTTCTTT; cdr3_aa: CASSEEWNTEAFF
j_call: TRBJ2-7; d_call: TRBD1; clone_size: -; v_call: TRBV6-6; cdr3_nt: TGTGCCAGCAGTCCGACCCGGGACAGGGGCTACGAGCAGTACTTC; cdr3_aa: CASSPTRDRGYEQYF
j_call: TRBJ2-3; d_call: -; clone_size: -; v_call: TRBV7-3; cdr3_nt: TGTGCCAGCAGCTTAACGGGGAGGAGTAGCACAGATACGCAGTATTTT; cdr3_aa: CASSLTGRSSTDTQYF
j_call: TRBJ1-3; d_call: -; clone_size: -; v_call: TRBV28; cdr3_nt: TGTGCCAGCATTTCACGGGGGGCTGGAAACACCATATATTTT; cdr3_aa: CASISRGAGNTIYF
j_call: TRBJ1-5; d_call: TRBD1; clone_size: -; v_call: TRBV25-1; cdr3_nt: TGTGCCAGCAGTGGACGGGACAGCCTGGATCAGCCCCAGCATTTT; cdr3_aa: CASSGRDSLDQPQHF
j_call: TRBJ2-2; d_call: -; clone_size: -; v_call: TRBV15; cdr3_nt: TGTGCCACCAGCAGAGATTCCGGACAGAACACCGGGGAGCTGTTTTTT; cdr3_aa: CATSRDSGQNTGELFF
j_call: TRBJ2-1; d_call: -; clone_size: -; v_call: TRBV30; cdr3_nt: TGTGCCTGGAGTGTACACCGCAGGGAGCAGTTCTTC; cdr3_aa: CAWSVHRREQFF
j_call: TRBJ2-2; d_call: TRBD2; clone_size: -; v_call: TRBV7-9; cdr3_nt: TGTGCCAGCAGCTTTGGCGGGAGTATGAGCACCGGGGAGCTGTTTTTT; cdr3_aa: CASSFGGSMSTGELFF
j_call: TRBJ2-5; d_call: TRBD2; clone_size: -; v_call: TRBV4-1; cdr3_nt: TGCGCCAGCAGCCCCTTGGGAGCGGGAGGGCCTCACCAAGAGACCCAGTACTTC; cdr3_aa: CASSPLGAGGPHQETQYF
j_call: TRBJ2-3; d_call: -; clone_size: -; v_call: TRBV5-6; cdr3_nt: TGTGCCAGCACCCTAGGGGTTGTCGCGGCTAGCACAGATACGCAGTATTTT; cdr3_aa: CASTLGVVAASTDTQYF
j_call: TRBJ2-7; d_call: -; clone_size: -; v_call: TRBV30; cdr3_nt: TGTGCCTGGCGACAGGCTAGCTCCTACGAGCAGTACTTC; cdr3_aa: CAWRQASSYEQYF
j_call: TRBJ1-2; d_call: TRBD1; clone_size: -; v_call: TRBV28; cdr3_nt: TGTGCCAGCAGTTCCCCGACAGGGGGAGGATATGGCTACACCTTC; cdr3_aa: CASSSPTGGGYGYTF
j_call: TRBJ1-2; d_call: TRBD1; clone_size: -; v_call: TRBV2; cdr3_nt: TGTGCCAGCAGTGAAGGGACAGGATTAGGGTATGGCTACACCTTC; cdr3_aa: CASSEGTGLGYGYTF
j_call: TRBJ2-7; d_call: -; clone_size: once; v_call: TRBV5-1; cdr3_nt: TGCGCCAGCAGCTTGGCGCCTAGTACGGAGCAGTACTTC; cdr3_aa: CASSLAPSTEQYF
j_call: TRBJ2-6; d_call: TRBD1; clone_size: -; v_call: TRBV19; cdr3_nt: TGTGCCAGTAGTCCTCGGACAGGGTCTGGGGCCAACGTCCTGACTTTC; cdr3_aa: CASSPRTGSGANVLTF
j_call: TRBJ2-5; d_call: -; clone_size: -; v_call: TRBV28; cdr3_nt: TGTGCCAGCAGTTTCACGGGGTTCCAAGAGACCCAGTACTTC; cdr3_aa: CASSFTGFQETQYF
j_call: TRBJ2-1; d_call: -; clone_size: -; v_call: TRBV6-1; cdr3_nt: TGTGCCAGCGGGGGAGGAAGCTCCTACAATGAGCAGTTCTTC; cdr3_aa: CASGGGSSYNEQFF
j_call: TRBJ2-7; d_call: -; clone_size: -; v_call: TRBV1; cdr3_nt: TGCACCAGCAGCCAGGGAGCGGGGGGTTTCGAGCAGTACTTC; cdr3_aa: CTSSQGAGGFEQYF
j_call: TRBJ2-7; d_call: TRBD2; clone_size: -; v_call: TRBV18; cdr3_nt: TGTGCCAGCTCACCCCCTAGCGGGTCCTACGAGCAGTACTTC; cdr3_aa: CASSPPSGSYEQYF
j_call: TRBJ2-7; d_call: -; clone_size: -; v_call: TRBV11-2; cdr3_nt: TGTGCCAGCAGCTTAGACTCCCCAGACTATGGGCAGTACTTC; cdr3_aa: CASSLDSPDYGQYF